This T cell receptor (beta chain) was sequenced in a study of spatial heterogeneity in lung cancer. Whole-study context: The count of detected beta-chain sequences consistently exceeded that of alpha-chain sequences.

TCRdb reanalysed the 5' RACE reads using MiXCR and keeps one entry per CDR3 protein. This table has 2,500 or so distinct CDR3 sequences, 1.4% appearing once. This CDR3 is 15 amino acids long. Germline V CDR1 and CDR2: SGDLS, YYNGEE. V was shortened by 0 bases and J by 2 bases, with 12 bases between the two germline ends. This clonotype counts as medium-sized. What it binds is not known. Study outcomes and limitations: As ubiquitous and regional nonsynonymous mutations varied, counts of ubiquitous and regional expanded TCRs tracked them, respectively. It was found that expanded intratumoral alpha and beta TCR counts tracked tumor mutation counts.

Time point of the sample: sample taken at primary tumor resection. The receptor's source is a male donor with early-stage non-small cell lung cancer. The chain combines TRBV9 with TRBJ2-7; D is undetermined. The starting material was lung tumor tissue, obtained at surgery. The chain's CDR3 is CASSVGGGATYEQYF. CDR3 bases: TGTGCCAGCAGCGTAGGCGGCGGTGCGACCTACGAGCAGTACTTC.